This record concerns one TCR beta chain sequence. The data belong to a study of T cells in localized non-small cell lung cancer. The table came from immunoSEQ multiplex PCR; TCRdb's copy has only in-frame clones and leaves some out. Seen here are fewer than 40,000 clones, approximately 86% observed once, and the top ten hold less than 20%. The ends lost 5 bases at V and 2 bases at J; junction bases unmatched: 9. The CDR3 has 16 amino acids. Germline CDR1 reads MDHEN; CDR2 reads SYDVKM. The genes are TRBV28 and TRBJ1-5; 7 nucleotides match TRBD1. This sequence originates from a man aged 40 to 70 with stage III lung adenocarcinoma. Here the sequenced sample was peripheral blood mononuclear cells, taken before any cancer treatment. The DNA for the CDR3 is TGTGCCAGCAGTGGACGGACAGGAGGGGGCAATCAGCCCCAGCATTTT. Translation gives CASSGRTGGGNQPQHF.